This entry concerns a single T cell receptor beta chain. There is no known antigen for this receptor. Within one base of it there is no much larger clone, and no base qualities were kept. Patients chosen for sequencing had shown expansion of CD8+CD57+ cells by flow cytometry. Every patient had a diagnosis of severe acquired aplastic anemia based on International Study of Aplastic Anemia and Agranulocytosis and Camitta criteria. Patients had received no therapy at the time of blood sampling. TCR repertoires of sorted CD4+ and CD8+ blood T cells from severe aplastic anemia patients and healthy subjects were deep-sequenced in the study. Patients were enrolled under clinicaltrials.gov protocols 00001620, 01623167, 00001397, 00071045, 00081523 and 00961064 in the USA. Ficoll-Paque density gradient centrifugation was used to isolate peripheral blood mononuclear cells. CD4+ and CD8+ T cells were sorted by FACS or magnetic beads before DNA extraction.

The data derive from a study of CD8+CD57+ T cells in acquired aplastic anemia (dated by TCRdb to the late 2010s). Regarding the research as a whole: A mean of approximately 2.9 ug of DNA, ranging from roughly 0.19 to 27.4 ug, was extracted from sorted CD4+ and CD8+ cells. CD8+CD57+ expansion was defined as frequency above the mean frequency observed in healthy subjects.

The research as a whole found: CD8+ Simpson's diversity did not differ significantly between patients and healthy controls (P=0.060). Some 27 CD8+ CDR3 sequences were found in both patients and controls but appeared to be highly expressed in patients and within the immunodominant clones of the patients.

The CDR3 covers 16 residues, taking in both the cysteine and the phenylalanine. Only CDR3 DNA remains: 48 bases, in frame from the first base. Trimming at the junction amounts to 1 base on V and 0 bases on J, and the germline ends lie 10 bases apart. Looking up the germline V gene yields CDR1 KGHDR and CDR2 SFDVKD. Genomic DNA was used as template for profiling of TCR beta VDJ combinations and CDR3 sequences. An Illumina HiSeq 2000 was used for TCR repertoire sequencing. Per the original workflow: Repertoires were assessed using TRBV/TRBJ rearrangement plots, CDR3 size and DJ length profiles, and Simpson's diversity index. The most abundant DNA sequence in the deep sequencing data was taken as the immunodominant clone. CDR3 amino acid sequences were screened for sharing across subjects and compared with published repertoires and the VDJdb database. The raw public data were reprocessed by TCRdb itself: fastp quality trimming at Q25, MiXCR clonotype calling, in-frame beta chains only. Rows are combined by CDR3 protein, so each entry shows the most common genes and DNA. TCRdb's processing, not the study's, gives the V and J calls here. The sample yields around 200,000 distinct CDR3 sequences; 48% were counted once. Clones ranked in the top ten supply about 8.8% of the sample.

The receptor was derived from a human donor with aplastic anemia. Source material: sorted CD4+, CD8+, or CD8+CD57+ T cells (not recorded which) from PBMCs. The rearranged chain carries TRBV24-1 and TRBJ2-3; no D gene can be assigned with confidence. The CDR3 protein is CATSDFRTPSTDTQYF. The nucleotide sequence reads as follows: TGTGCCACCAGTGATTTCCGGACCCCTAGCACAGATACGCAGTATTTT.